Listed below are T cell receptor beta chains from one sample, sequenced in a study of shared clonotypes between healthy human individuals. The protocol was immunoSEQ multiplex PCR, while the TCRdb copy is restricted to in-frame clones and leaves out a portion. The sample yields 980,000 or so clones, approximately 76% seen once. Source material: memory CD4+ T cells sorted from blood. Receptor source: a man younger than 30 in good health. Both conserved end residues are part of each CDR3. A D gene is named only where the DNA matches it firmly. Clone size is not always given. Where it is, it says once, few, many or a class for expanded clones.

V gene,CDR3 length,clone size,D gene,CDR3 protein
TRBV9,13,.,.,CASSGVGGEEQYF
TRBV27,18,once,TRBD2,CASSPSRTSGRSSYEQYF
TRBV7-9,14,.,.,CASSLPGPYYEQYF
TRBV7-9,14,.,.,CASSLGGYYYGYTF
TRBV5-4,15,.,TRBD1,CASSLPGQGGIGYTF
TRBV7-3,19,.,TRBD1,CASSLDIGTGFSGANVLTF
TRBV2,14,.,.,CASSEQGQGQGYTF
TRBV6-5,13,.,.,CASNEQGSGPQHF
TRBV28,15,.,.,CASSRTGVGLDEQYF
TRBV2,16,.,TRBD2,CASSSLGSGGMNTQYF
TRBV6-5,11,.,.,CASSLTEKLFF
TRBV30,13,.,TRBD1,CAWAGTGSSPLHF
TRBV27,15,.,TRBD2,CASSPIAGARETQYF
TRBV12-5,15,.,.,CASGLVSSGNTEAFF
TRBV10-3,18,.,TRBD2,CAISLGLAGGQAIDEQYF
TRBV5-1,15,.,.,CASSLISERKETQYF
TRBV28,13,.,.,CASSAGTDYGYTF
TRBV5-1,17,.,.,CASSSGLLAVTYNEQFF
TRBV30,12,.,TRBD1,CAWNRGTDTQYF
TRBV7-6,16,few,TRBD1,CASSLEPGQGSYEQYF
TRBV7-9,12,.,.,CASSLVTIEQFF
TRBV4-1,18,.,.,CASSQDLIPRPDDSEQYF
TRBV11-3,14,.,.,CASSFWHREETQYF
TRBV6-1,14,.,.,CASTGTPSSYEQYF
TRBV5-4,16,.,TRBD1,CASSLPGQGRQETQYF
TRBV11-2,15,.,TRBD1,CASSLDGAGGEKLFF
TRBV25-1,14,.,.,CASSETGPNPLLYF
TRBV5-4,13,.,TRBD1,CASSIDRGYEQYF
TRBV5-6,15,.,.,CASSPWGGQAGELFF
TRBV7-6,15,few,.,CASSLAPGENTEAFF
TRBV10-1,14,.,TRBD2,CASSDGGGGETQYF
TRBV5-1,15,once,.,CASSPGRAGNEKLFF
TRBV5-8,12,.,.,CASSYQSYEQYF
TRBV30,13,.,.,CAWSEWERDGYTF
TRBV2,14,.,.,CASRPDRGSYEQYF
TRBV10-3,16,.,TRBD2,CAISEQAGVAKNIQYF
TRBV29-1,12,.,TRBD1,CSVHRGHNEQFF
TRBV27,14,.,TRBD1,CASSRDRAGNTIYF
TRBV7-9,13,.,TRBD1,CASDRGQADTQYF
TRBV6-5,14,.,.,CASTRQTGLYGYTF
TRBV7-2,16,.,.,CASSLARTATNEKLFF
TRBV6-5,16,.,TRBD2,CASSSGVAGGLGTQYF
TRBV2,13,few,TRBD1,CAGGTGSSDTQYF
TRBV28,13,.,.,CGILSLAGTEAFF
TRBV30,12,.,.,CAWTGMNSPLHF
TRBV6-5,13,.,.,CASSPGGGEKLFF
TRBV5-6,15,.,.,CASSLMSLGTDTQYF
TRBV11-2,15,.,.,CASAARISSGNTIYF
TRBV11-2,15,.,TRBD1,CASSTQGAGNTEAFF
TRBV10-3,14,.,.,CAISEWGSGNTIYF
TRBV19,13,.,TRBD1,CASSDRGNTEAFF
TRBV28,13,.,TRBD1,CASSRTGVYGYTF